Ten or more counts support the clone carrying this T cell receptor (beta chain). The junction differs from germline at one of its ends, possibly a read error. Looked up from germline, CDR1 is SSHAT and CDR2 is FNYEAQ (reference sequence). The CDR3 is 16 amino acids. A single record per CDR3 protein comes from TCRdb applying MiXCR to the 5' RACE reads. The sample holds about 220,000 distinct CDR3 sequences, roughly 3.3% seen once. The entry originates in a study of T cells after yellow fever vaccination. The starting material was CD4+ T cells sorted from PBMCs, obtained 10 days after the yellow fever booster vaccination. The chain combines TRBV7-7 with TRBJ2-5; D not resolved. This TCR derives from a man aged 18 to 30 who received the YFV17D yellow fever vaccine. CDR3 region: CASSPTGSFPGETQYF. In DNA form, the CDR3 reads TGTGCTAGCAGCCCAACGGGCAGCTTCCCCGGGGAGACCCAGTACTTC.